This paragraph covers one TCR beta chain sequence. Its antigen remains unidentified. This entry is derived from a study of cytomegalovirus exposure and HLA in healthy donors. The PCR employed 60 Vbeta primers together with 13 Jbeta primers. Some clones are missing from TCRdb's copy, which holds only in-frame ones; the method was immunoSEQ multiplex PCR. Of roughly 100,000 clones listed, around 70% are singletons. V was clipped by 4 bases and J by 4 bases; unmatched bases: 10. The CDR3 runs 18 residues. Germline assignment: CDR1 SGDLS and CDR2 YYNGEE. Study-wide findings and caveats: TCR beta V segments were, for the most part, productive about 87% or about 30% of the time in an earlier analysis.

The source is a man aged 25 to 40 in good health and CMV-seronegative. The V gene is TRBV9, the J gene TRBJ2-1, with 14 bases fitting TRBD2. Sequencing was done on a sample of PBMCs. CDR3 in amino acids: CASSIGTSGRGGYNEQFF. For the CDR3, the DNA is TGTGCCAGCAGCATAGGGACTAGCGGGAGAGGAGGGTACAATGAGCAGTTCTTC.